Below, 25 T cell receptor beta chains from the same sample are listed, as sequenced in a study of PD-1 blockade in mismatch repair-deficient tumors. Repertoires were generated with immunoSEQ multiplex PCR, while TCRdb's copy carries only in-frame clones and drops some. Among some 120,000 clones listed, around 87% were seen once. Sequenced here: peripheral blood, sampled 44 weeks after starting pembrolizumab. Source of these receptors: an adult with mismatch repair-deficient cancer.

This sequence joins TRBV29-1 and TRBJ1-3, with 7 nucleotides matching TRBD1. This CDR3 contains 14 residues. Looked up from germline, CDR1 is SQVTM and CDR2 is ANQGSEA. The V gene end was trimmed by 6 bases and the J gene end by 0 bases; junction bases not matched to a gene: 5. The CDR3 is CSVYRQGSGNTIYF. Here the CDR3 DNA reads TGCAGCGTCTACCGACAGGGCTCTGGAAACACCATATATTTT. Full variable domain (remainder filled in from reference TRBV29-1 and TRBJ1-3): SAVISQKPSRDICQRGTSLTIQCQVDSQVTMMFWYRQQPGQSLTLIATANQGSEATYESGFVIDKFPISRPNLTFSTLTVSNMSPEDSSIYLCSVYRQGSGNTIYFGEGSWLTVV.

The chain uses TRBV28 and TRBJ2-7; 7 nucleotides agree with TRBD2. Trimming cost V 6 bases and J 4 bases; bases outside gene matches: 18. The CDR3 sequence is 17 residues long. Germline V CDR1 and CDR2: MDHEN, SYDVKM. The CDR3 DNA is TGTGCCAGCAGCTCCCATCCCATGGCTAGCGGCGTATACGAGCAGTACTTC. This translates into CASSSHPMASGVYEQYF.

The genes are TRBV28 and TRBJ1-2, with D possibly matching TRBD1 (6 bases). Trimming left V 2 bases short and J 8 bases short, with 9 bases between. Germline lookup yields CDR1 MDHEN and CDR2 SYDVKM. The CDR3 runs 12 residues. The DNA for the CDR3 is TGTGCCAGCAGTTTAGACAGGTCGGGCTACACCTTC. This translates into CASSLDRSGYTF.

V gene TRBV28 combines with J gene TRBJ1-5; D is perhaps TRBD1 (5 bases). The V gene's germline CDR1 is MDHEN and CDR2 SYDVKM. Trimming cost V 3 bases and J 3 bases, with 18 bases left between them. The CDR3 runs 17 residues. The CDR3 region is CASSFLSGRRVNQPQHF. For the CDR3, the DNA is TGTGCCAGCAGTTTTTTATCGGGGCGTCGAGTCAATCAGCCCCAGCATTTT.

The gene calls are TRBV6-4 and TRBJ2-1, with 9 bases that match TRBD2. The CDR3 covers 15 residues. V gave up 4 bases and J gave up 2 bases; unmatched junction bases: 3. Germline CDR1 reads MRHNA; CDR2 reads SNTAGT. The DNA of the CDR3 is TGTGCCAGCAGTGCGACTAGCGGTACCTACAATGAGCAGTTCTTC. This translates into CASSATSGTYNEQFF.

The J gene is TRBJ2-5, the V gene TRBV5-5; 8 bases are a match to TRBD1. V lost 6 bases and J lost 4; bases outside the gene matches: 5. Germline assignment: CDR1 SGHKS and CDR2 YYEKEE (reference sequence). There are 13 residues in the CDR3. The CDR3 protein is CASTLTGGETQYF. As DNA, the CDR3 is TGTGCCAGCACCCTAACAGGGGGAGAGACCCAGTACTTC.

This clone was counted only a few times. One end of the junction does not line up with germline, which may come from a read error. This CDR3 is also generated by other DNA sequences in the sample. The rearrangement uses TRBV14 and TRBJ2-3; D gene unclear. Germline V gives CDR1 SGHDN, CDR2 FVKESK. This CDR3 region has 11 residues. The CDR3 spells CASSQADTQYF. The CDR3 nucleotides read TGTGCCAGCAGTCAAGCCGATACGCAGTATTTT.

This chain connects TRBV28 to TRBJ2-5, with 10 bases matching TRBD2. Germline CDR1 and CDR2: MDHEN and SYDVKM. This CDR3 comprises 15 residues. Unmatched junction bases numbered 4, after V lost 5 bases and J lost 1 base. This CDR3 is CASSGTSDPQETQYF. CDR3 coding DNA: TGTGCCAGCAGTGGGACTAGCGACCCCCAAGAGACCCAGTACTTC.

The genes are TRBV5-1 and TRBJ2-3, with TRBD1 matching 9 bases. Germline assignment: CDR1 SGHRS and CDR2 YFSETQ. The CDR3 loop spans 15 amino acids. V shed 4 bases, J shed 4 bases, and the junction held 7 bases outside the gene matches. As DNA, the CDR3 is TGCGCCAGCAGCGTTCACAGGGGGCTGCCAGATACGCAGTATTTT. Translation gives CASSVHRGLPDTQYF.

The rearrangement links TRBV9 to TRBJ2-5; possibly TRBD1 or TRBD2 for D (5 bases each). V was shortened by 3 bases and J by 2 bases, with 14 bases between the two germline ends. The CDR3 consists of 15 residues. Germline V gene data show CDR1 as SGDLS and CDR2 as YYNGEE. CDR3 region: CASSGSGGGQETQYF. CDR3 coding DNA: TGTGCCAGCAGCGGATCTGGGGGTGGACAAGAGACCCAGTACTTC. Based on the CDR3 plus reference TRBV9 and TRBJ2-5, the full variable domain is DSGVTQTPKHLITATGQRVTLRCSPRSGDLSVYWYQQSLDQGLQFLIQYYNGEERAKGNILERFSAQQFPDLHSELNLSSLELGDSALYFCASSGSGGGQETQYFGPGTRLLVL.

The genes are TRBV7-8 and TRBJ1-2; unclear D gene. V lost 3 bases and J 4 bases, leaving 12 bases between the germline ends. The CDR3 covers 14 residues. CDR1 SGHVS and CDR2 FQNEAQ come from the germline V gene. CDR3 residues: CASSFSDTSYGYTF. The CDR3 DNA sequence: TGTGCCAGCAGCTTCTCCGACACTAGCTATGGCTACACCTTC.

The chain is built from TRBV5-5 and TRBJ2-7; 8 bases are a match to TRBD1. V lost 3 bases to trimming and J lost 4 bases; unmatched junction nucleotides: 0. Germline loops: CDR1 SGHKS, CDR2 YYEKEE (reference sequence). The CDR3 contains 12 residues. The CDR3 sequence is CASSWDRYEQYF. Here the CDR3 DNA reads TGTGCCAGCAGCTGGGACAGGTACGAGCAGTACTTC.

The genes are TRBV11-2 and TRBJ2-7; 11 bases map to TRBD1. The CDR3 spans 16 residues. The germline V gene has CDR1 SGHAT and CDR2 FQNNGV. The V gene end was trimmed by 5 bases and the J gene end by 4 bases; junction bases not matched to a gene: 10. The CDR3 nucleotides read TGTGCCAGCAGCCACGGCGGGACAGGGGGTCTATACGAGCAGTACTTC. Its protein product is CASSHGGTGGLYEQYF.

V is TRBV7-9 and J is TRBJ2-7; no clear D. The germline V gene has CDR1 SEHNR and CDR2 FQNEAQ (reference sequence). Trimming took off 4 bases at V and 6 bases at J, with 13 bases between the two ends. This CDR3 comprises 13 residues. CDR3 amino acids: CASSSPSHVEQYF. In DNA form, the CDR3 reads TGTGCCAGCAGCTCCCCGAGCCACGTCGAGCAGTACTTC.

V is TRBV13 and J is TRBJ2-1, with D perhaps matching TRBD2 (6 bases). The CDR3 totals 17 residues. Trimming shortened V by 1 base and J by 5 bases, and 18 bases separated the two germline ends. Germline loops: CDR1 PRHDT, CDR2 FYEKMQ (reference sequence). CDR3 sequence (DNA): TGTGCCAGCAGCTTAGAGGGGCGCGGGACCTACCACAATGAGCAGTTCTTC. Its protein product is CASSLEGRGTYHNEQFF. Supplemented by reference TRBV13 and TRBJ2-1, the full variable domain reads AAGVIQSPRHLIKEKRETATLKCYPIPRHDTVYWYQQGPGQDPQFLISFYEKMQSDKGSIPDRFSAQQFSDYHSELNMSSLELGDSALYFCASSLEGRGTYHNEQFFGPGTRLTVL.

The chain combines TRBV28 with TRBJ2-7, with 7 bases fitting TRBD1. The V gene's germline CDR1 is MDHEN and CDR2 SYDVKM. Germline trimming cut 3 bases from V and 4 bases from J; bases unmatched to any gene: 6. CDR3 size: 14 residues. The CDR3 region has the DNA TGTGCCAGCAGTTTGTTGGGACAGAATTACGAGCAGTACTTC. Amino acids: CASSLLGQNYEQYF.

This rearrangement joins TRBV7-9 to TRBJ2-5; 11 nucleotides agree with TRBD1. Germline V gene sequence: CDR1 SEHNR, CDR2 FQNEAQ (reference sequence). The CDR3 runs 15 residues. V was clipped by 5 bases and J by 3 bases; unmatched bases: 5. The CDR3, as DNA: TGTGCCAGCAGCACGTGGACAGGGGGCAAAGAGACCCAGTACTTC. It specifies CASSTWTGGKETQYF.

The chain combines TRBV2 with TRBJ2-1; 10 bases match TRBD2. Unmatched junction bases numbered 2, after V lost 6 bases and J lost 3 bases. There are 14 residues in the CDR3. CDR1 and CDR2 (germline): SNHLY, FYNNEI. Here the CDR3 DNA reads TGTGCCAGCAGACTAGCGGGATTCTACAATGAGCAGTTCTTC. Its protein product is CASRLAGFYNEQFF. The full variable domain, with the rest looked up from reference TRBV2 and TRBJ2-1, is EPEVTQTPSHQVTQMGQEVILRCVPISNHLYFYWYRQILGQKVEFLVSFYNNEISEKSEIFDDQFSVERPDGSNFTLKIRSTKLEDSAMYFCASRLAGFYNEQFFGPGTRLTVL.

This clone was counted between two and nine times. This chain connects TRBV4-1 to TRBJ2-7; 9 nucleotides match TRBD1. The J segment lost 1 base and the V segment lost 0 bases, leaving 1 base of the junction unmatched. This CDR3 contains 15 residues. Germline lookup yields CDR1 MGHRA and CDR2 YSYEKL. The CDR3 DNA reads as TGCGCCAGCAGCCAAGAGACAGGGGGTTCCTACGAGCAGTACTTC. Translated: CASSQETGGSYEQYF.

The V gene is TRBV6-1, the J gene TRBJ2-7; TRBD1 or TRBD2 may be the D gene (6 bases each). Trimming took 3 bases from V and 6 from J, leaving 18 bases between them. Germline V gene data show CDR1 as MNHNS and CDR2 as SASEGT. CDR3 length: 15 residues. The CDR3 DNA is TGTGCCAGCAGTGACCTTAGGAGGGGGAGAGGCGAGCAGTACTTC. Protein: CASSDLRRGRGEQYF.

The V and J genes are TRBV30 and TRBJ2-5, with TRBD1 identical over 12 bases. Looked up from germline, CDR1 is GTSNPN and CDR2 is SVGIG (reference sequence). This CDR3 has 14 amino acids. After removal of 3 bases from V and 6 bases from J, the junction contained 5 bases not matched to a gene. As DNA, the CDR3 is TGTGCCTGGAGCGAGGGACAGGGGGCCAAGACCCAGTACTTC. It codes for CAWSEGQGAKTQYF. Full variable domain (remainder filled in from reference TRBV30 and TRBJ2-5): SQTIHQWPATLVQPVGSPLSLECTVEGTSNPNLYWYRQAAGRGLQLLFYSVGIGQISSEVPQNLSASRPQDRQFILSSKKLLLSDSGFYLCAWSEGQGAKTQYFGPGTRLLVL.

The rearrangement joins TRBV25-1 to TRBJ2-2; TRBD2 matches at 8 bases. Germline V gene data show CDR1 as MGHDK and CDR2 as SYGVNS. The CDR3 has 18 residues. With V trimmed by 0 bases and J by 3 bases, 9 bases remained unmatched. For the CDR3, the DNA is TGTGCCAGCAGTGAATATCGCCGGGGGGGCCTGGACACCGGGGAGCTGTTTTTT. Translation gives CASSEYRRGGLDTGELFF.

This rearrangement joins TRBV27 to TRBJ2-1, with D uncertain. CDR1 is MNHEY, CDR2 SMNVEV, per germline (reference sequence). V was trimmed by 7 bases and J by 5 bases, leaving 15 bases between them. The CDR3 is made up of 14 amino acids. The CDR3 protein is CASTSGRNHNEQFF. The CDR3 region has the DNA TGTGCCAGCACCTCCGGGCGGAACCACAATGAGCAGTTCTTC.

The chain is built from TRBV12-5 and TRBJ1-1; D call uncertain. Germline CDR1 LGHNT, CDR2 FRNRAP. CDR3 size: 14 residues. Trimming shortened V by 1 base and J by 3 bases, and 9 bases separated the two germline ends. CDR3 loop: CASGLEPVDTEAFF. In DNA, the CDR3 is TGTGCTAGTGGTTTGGAACCCGTCGACACTGAAGCTTTCTTT. Filled out from reference TRBV12-5 and TRBJ1-1, the complete variable domain reads DARVTQTPRHKVTEMGQEVTMRCQPILGHNTVFWYRQTMMQGLELLAYFRNRAPLDDSGMPKDRFSAEMPDATLATLKIQPSEPRDSAVYFCASGLEPVDTEAFFGQGTRLTVV.

The sample holds many counts of this clone. The CDR3: CASSLVPDEKLFF. The DNA for the CDR3 is TGTGCCAGCAGCTTAGTGCCAGACGAAAAACTGTTTTTT. The chain is built from TRBV5-5 and TRBJ1-4; D gene ambiguous. The CDR3 consists of 13 residues. Trimming took 2 bases from V and 8 from J, leaving 10 bases between them. CDR1 SGHKS and CDR2 YYEKEE come from the germline V gene (reference sequence). The full variable domain, in which reference TRBV5-5 and TRBJ1-4 provide the parts outside the CDR3, is DAGVTQSPTHLIKTRGQQVTLRCSPISGHKSVSWYQQVLGQGPQFIFQYYEKEERGRGNFPDRFSARQFPNYSSELNVNALLLGDSALYLCASSLVPDEKLFFGSGTQLSVL.